A selection of T cell receptor beta chains follows, all from one sample in a study of human T cells and chemical hapten exposure. Via MiXCR, TCRdb re-called the RACE reads, giving one row per CDR3 protein. The repertoire holds tens of thousands of distinct CDR3 sequences, with about a tenth as singletons. Sequenced material: whole blood, taken in connection with sensitization to the hapten diphenylcyclopropenone (DPC). These receptors were taken from a woman in her fifties or sixties with alopecia areata. Some clones in this sample may be carry-over from other donors' samples. CDR3s include the opening cysteine and the closing phenylalanine or tryptophan. D genes are given only for firm matches. Some rows have no size entry. The others give once, few or many, or a class for an expanded clone.

len: 16
j_gene: TRBJ2-1
abundance: many
v_gene: TRBV7-8
d_gene: TRBD1
CDR3aa: CASSPGQGLIYNEQFF
CDR3nt: TGTGCCAGCAGCCCCGGACAGGGGCTAATCTACAATGAGCAGTTCTTC

len: 15
j_gene: TRBJ1-3
abundance: few
v_gene: TRBV12-3/TRBV12-4
d_gene: .
CDR3aa: CASSSPGISGNTIYF
CDR3nt: TGTGCCAGCAGTTCCCCAGGGATCTCTGGAAACACCATATATTTT

len: 16
j_gene: TRBJ1-1
abundance: many
v_gene: TRBV5-1
d_gene: TRBD1
CDR3aa: CASSLTHGTGNTEAFF
CDR3nt: TGCGCCAGCAGCTTGACCCACGGGACAGGGAACACTGAAGCTTTCTTT

len: 15
j_gene: TRBJ1-2
abundance: .
v_gene: TRBV7-2
d_gene: .
CDR3aa: CASSLAGEGPFGYTF
CDR3nt: TGTGCCAGCAGCTTAGCGGGGGAGGGACCCTTTGGCTACACCTTC

len: 13
j_gene: TRBJ2-1
abundance: many
v_gene: TRBV11-3
d_gene: TRBD1
CDR3aa: CASSEPGGNEQFF
CDR3nt: TGTGCCAGCAGCGAACCAGGGGGCAATGAGCAGTTCTTC

len: 14
j_gene: TRBJ1-2
abundance: .
v_gene: TRBV7-9
d_gene: .
CDR3aa: CASSQNQGFYGYTF
CDR3nt: TGTGCCAGCAGCCAGAATCAGGGGTTCTATGGCTACACCTTC

len: 12
j_gene: TRBJ1-1
abundance: many
v_gene: TRBV29-1
d_gene: .
CDR3aa: CSVDVGNTEAFF
CDR3nt: TGCAGCGTTGACGTAGGGAACACTGAAGCTTTCTTT

len: 17
j_gene: TRBJ2-3
abundance: few
v_gene: TRBV9
d_gene: TRBD2
CDR3aa: CASSVVGGLATPDTQYF
CDR3nt: TGTGCCAGCAGCGTAGTGGGGGGACTAGCGACACCAGATACGCAGTATTTT

len: 14
j_gene: TRBJ2-7
abundance: .
v_gene: TRBV28
d_gene: .
CDR3aa: CASSLPGIPYEQYF
CDR3nt: TGTGCCAGCAGTTTACCAGGGATACCCTACGAGCAGTACTTC

len: 12
j_gene: TRBJ2-5
abundance: few
v_gene: TRBV12-3/TRBV12-4
d_gene: .
CDR3aa: CASSLSGETQYF
CDR3nt: TGTGCCAGCAGTTTAAGTGGGGAGACCCAGTACTTC

len: 17
j_gene: TRBJ2-1
abundance: many
v_gene: TRBV10-2
d_gene: TRBD2
CDR3aa: CASSSGLAAVRFGEQFF
CDR3nt: TGCGCCAGCAGTTCCGGACTAGCGGCCGTTCGATTTGGAGAGCAGTTCTTC

len: 13
j_gene: TRBJ2-7
abundance: many
v_gene: TRBV29-1
d_gene: .
CDR3aa: CSVSTEAPYEQYF
CDR3nt: TGCAGCGTATCGACCGAGGCCCCCTACGAGCAGTACTTC

len: 12
j_gene: TRBJ2-3
abundance: many
v_gene: TRBV29-1
d_gene: .
CDR3aa: CSVDITTDTQYF
CDR3nt: TGCAGCGTTGACATTACCACAGATACGCAGTATTTT

len: 14
j_gene: TRBJ2-7
abundance: many
v_gene: TRBV6-4
d_gene: TRBD1
CDR3aa: CASSAAGTGGEQYF
CDR3nt: TGTGCCAGCAGTGCAGCCGGGACAGGGGGCGAGCAGTACTTC

len: 12
j_gene: TRBJ2-7
abundance: many
v_gene: TRBV30
d_gene: TRBD1
CDR3aa: CAWNTGAYEQYF
CDR3nt: TGTGCCTGGAATACAGGGGCCTACGAGCAGTACTTC

len: 14
j_gene: TRBJ2-4
abundance: many
v_gene: TRBV28
d_gene: TRBD2
CDR3aa: CASRLAGDSDIQYF
CDR3nt: TGTGCCAGCAGGCTGGCGGGAGACTCGGACATTCAGTACTTC

len: 15
j_gene: TRBJ2-1
abundance: many
v_gene: TRBV5-1
d_gene: .
CDR3aa: CASSLVPGSYNEQFF
CDR3nt: TGCGCCAGCAGCTTGGTACCGGGTTCCTACAATGAGCAGTTCTTC

len: 12
j_gene: TRBJ1-1
abundance: few
v_gene: TRBV29-1
d_gene: .
CDR3aa: CSVHRVNTEAFF
CDR3nt: TGCAGCGTTCACAGGGTGAACACTGAAGCTTTCTTT

len: 15
j_gene: TRBJ2-2
abundance: .
v_gene: TRBV12-3/TRBV12-4
d_gene: TRBD1
CDR3aa: CASKRGTGDTGELFF
CDR3nt: TGTGCCAGTAAGAGGGGAACAGGGGACACCGGGGAGCTGTTTTTT

len: 15
j_gene: TRBJ1-4
abundance: many
v_gene: TRBV6-6
d_gene: TRBD1
CDR3aa: CASSPPGTVGEKLFF
CDR3nt: TGTGCCAGCAGTCCCCCCGGGACAGTCGGGGAAAAACTGTTTTTT

len: 14
j_gene: TRBJ2-7
abundance: few
v_gene: TRBV29-1
d_gene: TRBD2
CDR3aa: CSVVAGGLRYEQYF
CDR3nt: TGCAGCGTTGTGGCGGGAGGCCTGAGGTACGAGCAGTACTTC

len: 18
j_gene: TRBJ2-3
abundance: few
v_gene: TRBV29-1
d_gene: .
CDR3aa: CSVDFSLGVTTSTDTQYF
CDR3nt: TGCAGCGTTGACTTTTCCCTGGGAGTAACCACTAGCACAGATACGCAGTATTTT

len: 9
j_gene: TRBJ1-2
abundance: many
v_gene: TRBV29-1
d_gene: .
CDR3aa: CSVEGGYTF
CDR3nt: TGCAGCGTTGAGGGTGGCTACACCTTC

len: 13
j_gene: TRBJ1-1
abundance: many
v_gene: TRBV29-1
d_gene: .
CDR3aa: CSAPDTQNTEAFF
CDR3nt: TGCAGCGCCCCGGACACCCAGAACACTGAAGCTTTCTTT

len: 13
j_gene: TRBJ2-3
abundance: many
v_gene: TRBV29-1
d_gene: .
CDR3aa: CSVTGSGADTQYF
CDR3nt: TGCAGCGTAACCGGATCGGGCGCAGATACGCAGTATTTT

len: 11
j_gene: TRBJ2-7
abundance: many
v_gene: TRBV6-6
d_gene: .
CDR3aa: CASSYWGEQYF
CDR3nt: TGTGCCAGCAGTTACTGGGGCGAGCAGTACTTC